Listed here are 9 T cell receptor beta chains from one sample, sequenced in a study of blood T cell repertoires in COVID-19. Clones were sequenced by immunoSEQ multiplex PCR, and TCRdb holds only the in-frame ones, with some missing. The sample holds 250,000 to 300,000 clones, about nine tenths seen once. Sequencing input: peripheral blood. All receptors come from a woman aged 45-59 years who had recovered from COVID-19.

The V call is TRBV27, the J call TRBJ2-1; 7 bases align to TRBD2. Germline CDR1 MNHEY, CDR2 SMNVEV (reference sequence). CDR3 size: 17 residues. Trimming removed 0 bases from V and 10 bases from J; junction bases left unmatched: 15. The CDR3 loop reads CASSLSPSGLLPGEQFF. As DNA, the CDR3 is TGTGCCAGCAGTTTATCCCCCTCGGGACTACTTCCTGGGGAGCAGTTCTTC.

This sequence joins TRBV6-6 and TRBJ2-7, with D perhaps matching TRBD1 (6 bases). V lost 5 bases and J lost 4, with 12 bases in between. The germline V gene has CDR1 MNHNY and CDR2 SVGAGI (reference sequence). The CDR3 contains 13 residues. In nucleotides, the CDR3 is TGTGCCAGCAGTACCGGGACACCGTACGAGCAGTACTTC. Protein: CASSTGTPYEQYF.

V and J are TRBV12-3 or TRBV12-4 and TRBJ1-2; 7 bases map to TRBD1. The CDR3 is 12 residues long. With 6 bases clipped from V and 4 bases from J, the junction kept 2 bases outside the gene matches. CDR3 sequence: CASSQGGYGYTF. Written as DNA, the CDR3 is TGTGCCAGCAGCCAGGGGGGCTATGGCTACACCTTC.

The chain links TRBV7-2 to TRBJ2-2; no clear D. Deletions cut 0 bases from V and 5 bases from J, with 4 bases between. CDR3 size: 13 residues. CDR1 SGHTA and CDR2 FQGNSA come from the germline V gene. The CDR3 protein is CASSLAQTGELFF. CDR3 coding DNA: TGTGCCAGCAGCTTAGCGCAGACCGGGGAGCTGTTTTTT.

The rearrangement uses TRBV7-9 and TRBJ1-1; 9 bases fit TRBD1. CDR1 SEHNR and CDR2 FQNEAQ come from the germline V gene (reference sequence). This CDR3 comprises 18 residues. Trimming cost V 5 bases and J 0 bases; bases outside gene matches: 13. The DNA of the CDR3 is TGTGCCAGCAGCCCAGACCGGGGGACAGGGCCTATGAACACTGAAGCTTTCTTT. Translation gives CASSPDRGTGPMNTEAFF.

The J gene is TRBJ1-2, the V gene TRBV7-2, with TRBD1 matching 7 bases. This CDR3 has 13 residues. Germline V lookup: CDR1 SGHTA, CDR2 FQGNSA. The trim removed 4 bases at V and 3 bases at J, leaving 2 bases unmatched. The CDR3 DNA sequence: TGTGCCAGCAGCTATACAGGGGACTATGGCTACACCTTC. This sequence encodes CASSYTGDYGYTF.

This rearrangement joins TRBV7-9 to TRBJ2-7; TRBD2 matches 9 bases. Germline lookup yields CDR1 SEHNR and CDR2 FQNEAQ (reference sequence). Trimming removed 4 bases from V and 6 bases from J; junction bases left unmatched: 19. The CDR3 extends over 18 amino acids. This CDR3 reads CASSSGRLTTSGRFEQYF. The CDR3, as DNA: TGTGCCAGCAGCTCGGGACGGCTTACGACTAGCGGAAGGTTCGAGCAGTACTTC.

Only one count was recorded for this clone. The rearrangement joins TRBV7-2 to TRBJ1-2; D ambiguous. The V end was cut by 2 bases, the J end by 5 bases, with 15 bases between. The CDR3 spans 15 residues. The germline CDR1 and CDR2 sequences are SGHTA and FQGNSA. The CDR3 sequence is CASSLPFHTDYGYTF. In DNA, the CDR3 is TGTGCCAGCAGCTTACCCTTCCACACCGATTATGGCTACACCTTC.

This chain links TRBV10-2 with TRBJ2-7; 10 bases map to TRBD1. The CDR3 covers 15 residues. The ends lost 5 bases at V and 3 bases at J; junction bases unmatched: 7. Germline-derived CDR1 and CDR2 are WSHSY and SAAADI. The CDR3 reads CASSWDRGGFYEQYF. The CDR3, as DNA: TGCGCCAGCAGTTGGGACAGGGGAGGTTTCTACGAGCAGTACTTC.